This T cell receptor beta chain comes out of a study of T cell clonality in common variable immunodeficiency. Only in-frame clones appear in the TCRdb table, and some are missing; sequencing was by immunoSEQ multiplex PCR. The specimen has 39,000 or so clones, none found just once. Whole-study findings and limits: TCRbeta clonality was increased in CVID versus healthy controls. Links between repertoire features and CVID complications were heterogeneity-limited.

Between the trimmed V and J ends, which lost 4 bases and 10 bases, there was a span of 17 bases. CDR3 length: 14 amino acids. Germline loops: CDR1 GTSNPN, CDR2 SVGIG (reference sequence). This clone was seen repeatedly, ten times or more. The antigen remains undetermined. The missing CDR3 end, 3 residues past where the read stops, is filled in from the germline J gene. Most patients and controls had Caucasian heritage. Each donor provided about 5 to 8 ml of heparinized whole blood. The sequence came from a person aged 18-70 years in good health. The sequencing input was peripheral blood mononuclear cells. The V call is TRBV30, the J call TRBJ1-6; TRBD1 might be the D (5 bases). This CDR3 is CAWTSGTIISPLHF. CDR3 DNA (partial): TGTGCCTGGACCTCCGGGACTATTATATCACCC.